A selection of T cell receptor beta chains follows, all from one sample in a study of cytomegalovirus exposure and HLA in healthy donors. The protocol was immunoSEQ multiplex PCR, while the TCRdb copy is restricted to in-frame clones and leaves out a portion. The repertoire includes 77,000 or so clones, 78% of them detected once, and roughly 1.5% sits in the top ten. The sequencing sample was made of PBMCs. These receptors all stem from a middle-aged man in good health and CMV-seronegative. CDR3s include the opening cysteine and the closing phenylalanine or tryptophan.

TRBV9,TRBJ1-1,CASSALHEGDTEAFF
TRBV28,TRBJ2-3,CASSRGLAGLQSKQYF
TRBV4-2,TRBJ2-2,CASSQDKGLARRGGGELFF
TRBV15,TRBJ1-5,CATSLPGNQPQHF
TRBV19,TRBJ2-5,CASSPGLAGGRETQYF
TRBV2,TRBJ2-2,CASSELSGELFF
TRBV9,TRBJ2-7,CASSPTDGTYEQYF
TRBV19,TRBJ1-2,CASSDPGHTNYGYTF
TRBV7-9,TRBJ2-7,CSSSEFTLGQISYEQYF
TRBV9,TRBJ2-5,CASSVNGTQYF
TRBV28,TRBJ2-5,CASGPGYQETQYF
TRBV18,TRBJ1-2,CASSPSGGTNYGYTF
TRBV5-1,TRBJ2-4,CASSAGTGTAKNIQYF
TRBV5-1,TRBJ1-2,CASSLDRERYGYTF
TRBV6-5,TRBJ2-7,CASSYSPSGSSYEQYF
TRBV7-9,TRBJ2-7,CSSSLMDEQYF
TRBV9,TRBJ2-7,CASSVEVAGGSYEQYF
TRBV2,TRBJ2-2,CASSVQLLAGKTGELFF
TRBV5-4,TRBJ2-2,CASTTGGLSNTGELFF
TRBV5-4,TRBJ2-1,CASSLGLAGYNEQFF
TRBV29-1,TRBJ1-1,CSVERKRTEAFF
TRBV12-5,TRBJ2-3,CASGPRQGLTDTQYF
TRBV18,TRBJ2-1,CASSPLSGEGYNEQFF
TRBV19,TRBJ1-1,CASSNFRTEAFF
TRBV11-3,TRBJ2-3,CASSFKVGRADTQYF
TRBV19,TRBJ1-2,CASSIGTSGQVYGYTF
TRBV6-1,TRBJ2-3,CASSAVGGTDTQYF
TRBV28,TRBJ1-5,CASGAVGNQPQHF
TRBV11-2,TRBJ2-1,CASRPSGATYNEQFF
TRBV19,TRBJ2-7,CASSDQGFTSGSSYEQYF
TRBV7-3,TRBJ2-5,CASSLTGGGLKETQYF
TRBV5-1,TRBJ2-5,CASGTGSKETQYF
TRBV5-8,TRBJ2-7,CASRREGASYEQYF
TRBV28,TRBJ1-6,CASRTHQGNNSPLHF
TRBV19,TRBJ2-6,CASSSTVSGANVLTF
TRBV11-1,TRBJ2-7,CASSLFPTRAYEQYF
TRBV28,TRBJ1-1,CASSLPRDTEAFF
TRBV28,TRBJ2-7,CASSFGLAALSYEQYF